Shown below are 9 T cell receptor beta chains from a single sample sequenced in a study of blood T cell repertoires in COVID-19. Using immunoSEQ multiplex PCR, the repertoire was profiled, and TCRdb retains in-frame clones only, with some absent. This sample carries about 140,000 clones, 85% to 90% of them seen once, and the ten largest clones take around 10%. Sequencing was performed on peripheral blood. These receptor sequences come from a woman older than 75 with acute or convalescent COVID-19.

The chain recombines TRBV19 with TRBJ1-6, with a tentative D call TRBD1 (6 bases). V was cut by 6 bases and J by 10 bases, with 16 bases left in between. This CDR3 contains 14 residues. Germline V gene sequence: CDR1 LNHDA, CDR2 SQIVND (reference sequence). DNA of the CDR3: TGTGCCAGTAGCTTCAGGGGCCCAGGCTCACCCCTCCACTTT. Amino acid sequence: CASSFRGPGSPLHF.

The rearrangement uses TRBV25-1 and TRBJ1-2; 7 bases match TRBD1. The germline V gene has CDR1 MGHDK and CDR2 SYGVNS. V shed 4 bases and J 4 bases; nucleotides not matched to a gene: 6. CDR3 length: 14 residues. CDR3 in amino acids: CASSAGQAFYGYTF. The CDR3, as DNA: TGTGCCAGCAGTGCCGGACAGGCTTTCTATGGCTACACCTTC.

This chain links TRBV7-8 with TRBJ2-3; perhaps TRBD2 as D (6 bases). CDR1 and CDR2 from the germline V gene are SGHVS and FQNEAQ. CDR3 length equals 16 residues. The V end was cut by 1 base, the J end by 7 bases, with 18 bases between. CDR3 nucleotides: TGTGCCAGCAGCTTAGTGGTCGGGACTCGACTTAATACGCAGTATTTT. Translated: CASSLVVGTRLNTQYF.

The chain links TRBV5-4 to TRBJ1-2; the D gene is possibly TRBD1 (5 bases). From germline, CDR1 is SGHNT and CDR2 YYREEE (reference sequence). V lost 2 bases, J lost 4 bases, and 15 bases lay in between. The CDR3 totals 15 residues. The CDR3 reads CASSLSTGGFYGYTF. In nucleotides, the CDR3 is TGTGCCAGCAGCTTAAGTACCGGGGGGTTCTATGGCTACACCTTC.

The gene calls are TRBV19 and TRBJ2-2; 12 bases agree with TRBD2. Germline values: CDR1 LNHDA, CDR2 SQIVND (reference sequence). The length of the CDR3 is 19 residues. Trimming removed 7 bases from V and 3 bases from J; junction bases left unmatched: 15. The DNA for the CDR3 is TGTGCCAGTACCCTGCGTCTAGCGGGGGGGCTGAGAGACACCGGGGAGCTGTTTTTT. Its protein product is CASTLRLAGGLRDTGELFF.

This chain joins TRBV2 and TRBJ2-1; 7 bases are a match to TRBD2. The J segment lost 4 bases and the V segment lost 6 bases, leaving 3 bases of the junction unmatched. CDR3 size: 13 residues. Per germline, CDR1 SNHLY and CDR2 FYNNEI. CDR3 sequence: CASSQGLYNEQFF. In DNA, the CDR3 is TGTGCCAGCAGCCAGGGACTATACAATGAGCAGTTCTTC.

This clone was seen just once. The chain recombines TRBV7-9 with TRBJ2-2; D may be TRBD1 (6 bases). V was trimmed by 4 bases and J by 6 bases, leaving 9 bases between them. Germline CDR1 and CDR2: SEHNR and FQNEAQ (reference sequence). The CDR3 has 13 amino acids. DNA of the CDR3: TGTGCCAGCAGCTCGACAGGAGCCGGGGAGCTGTTTTTT. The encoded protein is CASSSTGAGELFF.

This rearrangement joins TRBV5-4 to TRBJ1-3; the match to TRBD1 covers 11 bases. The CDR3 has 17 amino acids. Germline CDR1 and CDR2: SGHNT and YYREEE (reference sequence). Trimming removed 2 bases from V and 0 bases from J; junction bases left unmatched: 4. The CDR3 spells CASSLGTGGSSGNTIYF. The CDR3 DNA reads TGTGCCAGCAGCTTAGGGACAGGGGGAAGCTCTGGAAACACCATATATTTT.

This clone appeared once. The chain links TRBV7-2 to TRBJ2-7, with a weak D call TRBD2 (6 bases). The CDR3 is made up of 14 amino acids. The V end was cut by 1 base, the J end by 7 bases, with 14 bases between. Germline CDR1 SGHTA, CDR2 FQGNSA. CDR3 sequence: CASSLVLQAGEQYF. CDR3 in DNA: TGTGCCAGCAGCTTAGTGCTACAGGCGGGGGAGCAGTACTTC.